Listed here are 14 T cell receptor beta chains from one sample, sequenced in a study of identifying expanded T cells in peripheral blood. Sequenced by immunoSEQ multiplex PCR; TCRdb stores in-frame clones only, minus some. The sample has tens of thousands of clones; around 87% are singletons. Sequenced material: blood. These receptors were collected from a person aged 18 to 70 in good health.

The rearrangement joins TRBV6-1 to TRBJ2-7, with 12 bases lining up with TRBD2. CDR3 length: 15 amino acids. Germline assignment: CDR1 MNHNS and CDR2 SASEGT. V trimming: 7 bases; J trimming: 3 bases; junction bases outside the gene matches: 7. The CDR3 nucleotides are TGTGCCAGCACCGGGGGACTAGCGGGCCGCTACGAGCAGTACTTC. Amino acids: CASTGGLAGRYEQYF.

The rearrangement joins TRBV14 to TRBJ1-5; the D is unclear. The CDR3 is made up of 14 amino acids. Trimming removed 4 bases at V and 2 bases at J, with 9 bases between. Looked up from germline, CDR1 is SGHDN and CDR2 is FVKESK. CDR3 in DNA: TGTGCCAGCAGCCTTAGCGGGGGCAATCAGCCCCAGCATTTT. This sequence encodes CASSLSGGNQPQHF.

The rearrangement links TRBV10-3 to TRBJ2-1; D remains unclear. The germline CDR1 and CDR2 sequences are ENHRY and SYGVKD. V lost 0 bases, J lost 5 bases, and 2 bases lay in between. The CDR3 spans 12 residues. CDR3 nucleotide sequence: TGTGCCATCAGTGAGTCAGACAATGAGCAGTTCTTC. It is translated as CAISESDNEQFF.

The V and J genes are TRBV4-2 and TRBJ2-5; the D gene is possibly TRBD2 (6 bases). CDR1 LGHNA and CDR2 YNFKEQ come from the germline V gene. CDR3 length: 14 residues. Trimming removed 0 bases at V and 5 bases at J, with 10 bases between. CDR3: CASSQETGDETQYF. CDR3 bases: TGTGCCAGCAGCCAAGAAACGGGGGACGAGACCCAGTACTTC.

In nucleotides, the CDR3 is TGTGCCAGCACTCTTGACTCCGGGGATGAGCAGTTCTTC. It specifies CASTLDSGDEQFF. The chain uses TRBV6-6 and TRBJ2-1; a weak D match, TRBD2 (5 bases). The length of the CDR3 is 13 residues. Trimming removed 7 bases from V and 8 bases from J, with 15 bases in between. CDR1 is MNHNY and CDR2 is SVGAGI in the germline V gene (reference sequence).

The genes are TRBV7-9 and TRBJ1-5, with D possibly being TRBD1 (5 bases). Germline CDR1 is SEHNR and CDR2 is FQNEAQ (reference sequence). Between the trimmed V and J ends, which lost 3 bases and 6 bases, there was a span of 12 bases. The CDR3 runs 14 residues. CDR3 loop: CASSLGGEIQPQHF. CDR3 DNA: TGTGCCAGCAGCTTGGGAGGGGAGATTCAGCCCCAGCATTTT. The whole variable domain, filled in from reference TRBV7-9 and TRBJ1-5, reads DTGVSQNPRHKITKRGQNVTFRCDPISEHNRLYWYRQTLGQGPEFLTYFQNEAQLEKSRLLSDRFSAERPKGSFSTLEIQRTEQGDSAMYLCASSLGGEIQPQHFGDGTRLSIL.

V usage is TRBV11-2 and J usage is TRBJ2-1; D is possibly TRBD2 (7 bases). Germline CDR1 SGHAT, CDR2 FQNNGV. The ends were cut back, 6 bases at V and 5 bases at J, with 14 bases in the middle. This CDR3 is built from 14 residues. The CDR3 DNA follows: TGTGCCAGCAGAATAGGCGGGGGCGACAATGAGCAGTTCTTC. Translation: CASRIGGGDNEQFF.

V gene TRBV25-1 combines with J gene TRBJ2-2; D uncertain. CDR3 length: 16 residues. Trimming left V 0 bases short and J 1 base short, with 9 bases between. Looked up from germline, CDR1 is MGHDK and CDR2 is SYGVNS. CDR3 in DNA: TGTGCCAGCAGTGAATATGGTTCAGGGAACACCGGGGAGCTGTTTTTT. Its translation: CASSEYGSGNTGELFF.

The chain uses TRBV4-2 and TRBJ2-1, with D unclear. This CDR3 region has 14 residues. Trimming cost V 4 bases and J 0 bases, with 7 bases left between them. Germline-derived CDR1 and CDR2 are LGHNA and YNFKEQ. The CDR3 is CASSLEYSYNEQFF. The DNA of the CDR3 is TGTGCCAGCAGCCTGGAGTACTCCTACAATGAGCAGTTCTTC.

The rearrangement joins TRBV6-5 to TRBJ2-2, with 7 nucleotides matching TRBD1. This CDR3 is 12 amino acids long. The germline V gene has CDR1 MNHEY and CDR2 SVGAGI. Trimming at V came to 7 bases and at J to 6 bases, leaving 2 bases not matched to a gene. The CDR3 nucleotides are TGTGCCAGCACTAGGGGGCCCGGGGAGCTGTTTTTT. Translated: CASTRGPGELFF.

Here the CDR3 DNA reads TGCGCCAGCAGTCTTACTCCGGGACAGGGGGCGACCCAAGAGACCCAGTACTTC. This encodes CASSLTPGQGATQETQYF. The gene calls are TRBV5-1 and TRBJ2-5; 12 bases agree with TRBD1. Looked up from germline, CDR1 is SGHRS and CDR2 is YFSETQ. The V gene end was trimmed by 5 bases and the J gene end by 1 base; junction bases not matched to a gene: 12. CDR3 length: 18 residues.

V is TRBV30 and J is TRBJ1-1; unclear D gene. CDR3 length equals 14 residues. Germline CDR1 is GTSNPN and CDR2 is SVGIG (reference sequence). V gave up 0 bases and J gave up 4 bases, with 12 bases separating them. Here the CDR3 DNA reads TGTGCCTGGAGTGTACGGGCGGTAGGCACTGAAGCTTTCTTT. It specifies CAWSVRAVGTEAFF.

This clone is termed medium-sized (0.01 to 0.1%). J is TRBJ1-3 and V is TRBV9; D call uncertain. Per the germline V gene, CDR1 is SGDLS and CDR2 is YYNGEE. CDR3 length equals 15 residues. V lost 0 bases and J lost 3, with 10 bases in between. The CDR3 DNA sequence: TGTGCCAGCAGCGTAGAGGAAGGATATGGAAACACCATATATTTT. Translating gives CASSVEEGYGNTIYF.

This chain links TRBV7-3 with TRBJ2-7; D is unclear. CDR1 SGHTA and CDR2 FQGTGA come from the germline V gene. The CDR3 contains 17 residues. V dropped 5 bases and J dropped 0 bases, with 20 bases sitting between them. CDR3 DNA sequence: TGTGCCAGCAGCCCCGGGCCTGTCCAAGTGTTCTCCTACGAGCAGTACTTC. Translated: CASSPGPVQVFSYEQYF.